Below, 31 T cell receptor beta chains from the same sample are listed, as sequenced in a study of naive and memory T cell subsets (TCRdb year 2017). Library preparation employed 5' RACE. The instrument given in TCRdb is Illumina MiSeq. The ligated cDNA was amplified in four rounds of PCR with nested alpha and beta constant region primers together with the SP2 primer. The public reads were run again by TCRdb, first through fastp at Q25 and then through MiXCR, and only productive beta chains were kept. Every distinct CDR3 protein forms one entry, paired with its most common genes and DNA. The sample includes approximately 49,000 distinct CDR3 sequences, with over 3.5% observed a single time. Roughly 0.8% of the sample goes to the ten largest clones. The study reported a robust and sensitive protocol to amplify, sequence and analyze TCRs, based on 3' ligation of a UMI-containing oligonucleotide to TCR cDNA.

The receptors originated from a female donor in good health.

The table lists this clonotype with many counts. This rearrangement joins TRBV27 to TRBJ2-3; D is possibly TRBD1 or TRBD2 (5 bases each). V was clipped by 9 bases and J by 7 bases, with 29 bases between them. CDR3 length: 17 amino acids. Germline V gene sequence: CDR1 MNHEY, CDR2 SMNVEV (reference sequence). CDR3 sequence: CASRTGPGPHFKHTQYF. The CDR3 DNA reads as TGTGCCAGTAGGACCGGACCGGGACCACATTTTAAACATACGCAGTATTTT.

V is TRBV5-6 and J is TRBJ2-7, with D perhaps TRBD1 (7 bases). V lost 2 bases and J 4 bases, leaving 13 bases between the germline ends. The germline CDR1 and CDR2 sequences are SGHDT and YYEEEE. The CDR3 covers 14 residues. Here the CDR3 DNA reads TGTGCCAGCAGCTTCTCCGCAGGGGGGTACGAGCAGTACTTC. As protein: CASSFSAGGYEQYF.

In its sample, this clonotype was seen many times. The gene calls are TRBV5-1 and TRBJ2-5; unclear D gene. In germline, CDR1 is SGHRS, CDR2 YFSETQ. The V gene lost 4 bases and the J gene lost 2 bases, with 15 bases spanning the gap. CDR3 length equals 15 residues. CDR3 region: CASSLYSSQQETQYF. In DNA form, the CDR3 reads TGCGCCAGCAGCCTCTACTCTTCACAGCAAGAGACCCAGTACTTC.

This clonotype was detected ten times or more. The rearrangement links TRBV7-9 to TRBJ2-5, with 10 bases matching TRBD2. CDR1 and CDR2 (germline): SEHNR, FQNEAQ (reference sequence). V lost 6 bases to trimming and J lost 1 base; unmatched junction nucleotides: 8. This CDR3 region has 16 residues. CDR3 sequence: CASSSGTSDTQETQYF. The CDR3 nucleotides are TGTGCCAGCAGTTCTGGGACTAGCGATACCCAAGAGACCCAGTACTTC.

This clonotype was recorded at least ten times. The chain is built from TRBV18 and TRBJ2-1; 8 nucleotides line up with TRBD2. This CDR3 spans 19 amino acids. Germline V gene lookup returns CDR1 KGHSH and CDR2 LQKENI. V trimming: 6 bases; J trimming: 4 bases; junction bases outside the gene matches: 20. CDR3 sequence: CASSLLGRIERELYNEQFF. CDR3 bases: TGTGCCAGCTCCCTCCTCGGCCGGATTGAGCGGGAGTTGTACAATGAGCAGTTCTTC.

The table lists this clonotype with many counts. V usage is TRBV7-6 and J usage is TRBJ2-3; possibly TRBD1 for D (5 bases). The germline gives CDR1 SGHVS, CDR2 FNYEAQ. The V and J ends lost 5 bases and 4 bases respectively, with 16 bases between them. The length of the CDR3 is 15 residues. CDR3 residues: CASSPAVGRADTQYF. The DNA for the CDR3 is TGTGCCAGCAGCCCGGCCGTGGGGCGCGCAGATACGCAGTATTTT.

The table lists this clonotype with many counts. This chain uses TRBV6-5 with TRBJ1-1; D is ambiguous. The germline gives CDR1 MNHEY, CDR2 SVGAGI. CDR3 length: 14 amino acids. V was pared by 6 bases and J by 6 bases, with 17 bases between. CDR3 loop: CASSPNGELAEAFF. As DNA, the CDR3 is TGTGCCAGCAGCCCGAATGGGGAGTTGGCTGAAGCTTTCTTT.

This chain connects TRBV5-1 to TRBJ1-2; TRBD1 is a possible D gene (6 bases). V lost 0 bases and J lost 7, with 16 bases in between. There are 15 residues in the CDR3. Germline CDR1 SGHRS, CDR2 YFSETQ. CDR3 residues: CASSLVSRGALGYTF. CDR3 nucleotide sequence: TGCGCCAGCAGCTTGGTGTCTAGGGGGGCCCTTGGCTACACCTTC.

Comment on this clonotype: With a much larger clone just one base away, this may be a read error. Given the absence of the conserved phenylalanine or tryptophan at the CDR3 end, a read error is likely. The chain recombines TRBV11-3 with TRBJ2-3; D is perhaps TRBD2 (6 bases). The V end lost 5 bases, the J end lost 0 bases, and 15 bases lay between the germline ends. The CDR3 has 16 residues. Germline V gene sequence: CDR1 SGHNT, CDR2 YENEEA. This CDR3 reads CASSPSTGVSTDTQYS. The CDR3 DNA reads as TGTGCCAGCAGCCCGAGCACGGGGGTTAGCACAGATACGCAGTATTCT.

The genes are TRBV7-9 and TRBJ2-6, with TRBD2 identical over 10 bases. Germline V gene lookup returns CDR1 SEHNR and CDR2 FQNEAQ (reference sequence). V gave up 5 bases and J gave up 0 bases; unmatched junction bases: 10. The CDR3 runs 19 residues. CDR3 nucleotides: TGTGCCAGCAGCCCGCCCACTAGCGGGGAATACTCTGGGGCCAACGTCCTGACTTTC. Its protein is CASSPPTSGEYSGANVLTF.

In the case of this clonotype: A read error may explain this, as a much larger clone is one base away. The chain has TRBV20-1 and TRBJ2-1; a weak D match, TRBD2 (5 bases). The CDR3 covers 14 residues. Germline loops: CDR1 DFQATT, CDR2 SNEGSKA (reference sequence). As DNA, the CDR3 is TGCAGCACTAGGATGGGAGTTTTAGGCAATGAGCAGTTCTTC. It encodes CSTRMGVLGNEQFF.

This clonotype occurred many times. The CDR3: CASSQTGGNQPQHF. The DNA of the CDR3 is TGTGCCAGCAGTCAGACAGGGGGGAATCAGCCCCAGCATTTT. The chain is built from TRBV6-1 and TRBJ1-5; 9 nucleotides align to TRBD1. Germline V gives CDR1 MNHNS, CDR2 SASEGT. The V segment lost 5 bases and the J segment 4 bases; nucleotides outside the gene matches: 3. The CDR3 runs to 14 residues.

This clonotype showed up many times. The genes are TRBV12-3 or TRBV12-4 and TRBJ2-1; 7 bases are a match to TRBD2. The CDR3 has 17 amino acids. Trimming removed 1 base from V and 7 bases from J; junction bases left unmatched: 13. CDR3 DNA: TGTGCCAGCAGTTTAGGTGGCGGGAGCCCCGAGAGAAATGAGCAGTTCTTC. It encodes CASSLGGGSPERNEQFF.

This clonotype appeared many times. This sequence joins TRBV6-5 and TRBJ2-2, with 11 bases matching TRBD2. V lost 0 bases, J lost 0 bases, and 3 bases stayed unmatched. The CDR3 runs 18 residues. The germline gives CDR1 MNHEY, CDR2 SVGAGI. The CDR3 DNA follows: TGTGCCAGCAGTTACTCGCCGGGACTAGCGGCGAACACCGGGGAGCTGTTTTTT. This translates into CASSYSPGLAANTGELFF.

Ten or more counts support this clonotype. The chain combines TRBV12-3 or TRBV12-4 with TRBJ2-1; TRBD2 matches at 10 bases. Losses at the gene ends were 4 bases for V and 14 bases for J; bases not matched to a gene: 11. CDR3 size: 14 residues. CDR3 nucleotides: TGTGCCAGCAGTTCCCGGACTAGCGGAGATCGAAAGTTCTTC. Protein: CASSSRTSGDRKFF.

This clonotype was detected only once. The chain has TRBV28 and TRBJ2-5, with D unclear. CDR1 is MDHEN, CDR2 SYDVKM, per germline. This CDR3 has 16 amino acids. The germline V and J ends were trimmed by 5 bases and 4 bases, with 20 bases remaining between them. CDR3 nucleotide sequence: TGTGCCAGCAGTCAAAGGGTGATAGGCTTCGGAGAGACCCAGTACTTC. It is translated as CASSQRVIGFGETQYF.

This clonotype occurred many times. The J gene is TRBJ2-1, the V gene TRBV7-2, with 8 bases matching TRBD2. The V gene's germline CDR1 is SGHTA and CDR2 FQGNSA. The CDR3 covers 16 residues. After removal of 2 bases from V and 0 bases from J, the junction contained 3 bases not matched to a gene. The CDR3 is CASSLKAGASYNEQFF. The CDR3 bases are TGTGCCAGCAGCTTAAAAGCGGGAGCCTCCTACAATGAGCAGTTCTTC.

This clonotype was detected ten times or more. The CDR3 region has the DNA TGTGCCATCAAGGGGGCCATGAACACTGAAGCTTTCTTT. Its protein product is CAIKGAMNTEAFF. The chain links TRBV19 to TRBJ1-1, with 7 bases aligning to TRBD1. The CDR3 is made up of 13 amino acids. The V gene end was trimmed by 10 bases and the J gene end by 0 bases; junction bases not matched to a gene: 5. Germline values: CDR1 LNHDA, CDR2 SQIVND (reference sequence).

The sample holds many counts of this clonotype. The chain joins TRBV13 to TRBJ2-1, with D perhaps matching TRBD2 (5 bases). Trimming cost V 2 bases and J 3 bases, with 8 bases left between them. The CDR3 has 14 amino acids. Germline V CDR1 and CDR2: PRHDT, FYEKMQ (reference sequence). CDR3 in DNA: TGTGCCAGCAGCTTAACTAGTTTCTACAATGAGCAGTTCTTC. Translating gives CASSLTSFYNEQFF.

This clonotype was recorded at least ten times. The chain recombines TRBV9 with TRBJ2-2, with D hard to call. The CDR3 totals 13 residues. The germline V and J ends were trimmed by 7 bases and 0 bases, with 7 bases remaining between them. Germline V gene sequence: CDR1 SGDLS, CDR2 YYNGEE. The CDR3 DNA sequence: TGTGCCAGCGGATCCGCGAACACCGGGGAGCTGTTTTTT. Amino acids: CASGSANTGELFF. Variable domain in full (rest from reference TRBV9 and TRBJ2-2): DSGVTQTPKHLITATGQRVTLRCSPRSGDLSVYWYQQSLDQGLQFLIQYYNGEERAKGNILERFSAQQFPDLHSELNLSSLELGDSALYFCASGSANTGELFFGEGSRLTVL.

This clonotype was picked up many times. The chain employs TRBV20-1 and TRBJ2-3; 7 bases agree with TRBD2. V lost 0 bases and J lost 1; bases outside the gene matches: 13. Germline values: CDR1 DFQATT, CDR2 SNEGSKA (reference sequence). The CDR3 totals 18 residues. CDR3 region: CSARDRTWGGRGTDTQYF. In DNA, the CDR3 is TGCAGTGCTAGAGATCGAACGTGGGGCGGGAGAGGCACAGATACGCAGTATTTT.

This clonotype was detected many times. The rearrangement joins TRBV12-3 or TRBV12-4 to TRBJ1-4; maybe TRBD1 (5 bases). This CDR3 region has 16 residues. Trimming stripped 6 bases from V and 0 bases from J, with 14 bases between. The CDR3, as DNA: TGTGCCAGCAGCCTACAGACGGGGGCAACTAATGAAAAACTGTTTTTT. Translating gives CASSLQTGATNEKLFF.

This clonotype was recorded a few times. The chain links TRBV18 to TRBJ2-1, with TRBD1 identical over 8 bases. Germline-derived CDR1 and CDR2 are KGHSH and LQKENI. This CDR3 spans 15 amino acids. Trimming took 2 bases from V and 14 from J; bases not matched to a gene: 14. The CDR3 bases are TGTGCCAGCTCACCAAGGACAGGGAGCGGCTCCGGGGAGTTCTTC. Its translation: CASSPRTGSGSGEFF.

V is TRBV3-1 and J is TRBJ2-7; D ambiguous. The CDR3 is 11 residues long. V was shortened by 3 bases and J by 6 bases, with 6 bases between the two germline ends. Germline V CDR1 and CDR2: LGHDT, YNNKEL (reference sequence). The CDR3 loop is CASSHLFEQYF. DNA of the CDR3: TGTGCCAGCAGCCATCTCTTCGAGCAGTACTTC.

This clonotype was observed at least ten times. V gene TRBV12-3 or TRBV12-4 combines with J gene TRBJ1-1, with D perhaps matching TRBD1 (6 bases). V lost 7 bases, J lost 8 bases, and 14 bases lay in between. This CDR3 spans 12 amino acids. DNA for the CDR3: TGTGCCAGCAAACAAATACAGGGAGAAGCTTTCTTT. Translating it yields CASKQIQGEAFF.

The sample holds many counts of this clonotype. This rearrangement joins TRBV29-1 to TRBJ1-2; D is unresolved. The germline V gene encodes CDR1 SQVTM and CDR2 ANQGSEA. CDR3 length: 13 residues. V lost 5 bases and J 2 bases, leaving 12 bases between the germline ends. This chain's CDR3 is CSVSGGPNYGYTF. The DNA of the CDR3 is TGCAGCGTTTCTGGCGGGCCAAACTATGGCTACACCTTC. Supplemented by reference TRBV29-1 and TRBJ1-2, the full variable domain reads SAVISQKPSRDICQRGTSLTIQCQVDSQVTMMFWYRQQPGQSLTLIATANQGSEATYESGFVIDKFPISRPNLTFSTLTVSNMSPEDSSIYLCSVSGGPNYGYTFGSGTRLTVV.

This clonotype has at least ten counts. The V call is TRBV3-1, the J call TRBJ2-4, with 9 positions matching TRBD1. V shed 4 bases and J 6 bases; nucleotides not matched to a gene: 7. The CDR3 contains 15 residues. CDR1 and CDR2 (germline): LGHDT, YNNKEL (reference sequence). The CDR3 DNA reads as TGTGCCAGCAGCCCGACGACGGACAGGGGAAACATTCAGTACTTC. Protein: CASSPTTDRGNIQYF.

This clonotype was recorded a few times. The chain combines TRBV29-1 with TRBJ2-7; D might be TRBD2 (7 bases). Trimming pared 0 bases from V and 7 bases from J, leaving 16 bases between. CDR3 length: 14 amino acids. The germline V gene encodes CDR1 SQVTM and CDR2 ANQGSEA. As DNA, the CDR3 is TGCAGCGTTGAAGATGGTCGGGGGGCGCAGGAGCAGTACTTC. Its translation: CSVEDGRGAQEQYF.

This clonotype showed up just a few times. The chain recombines TRBV28 with TRBJ2-3, with D perhaps TRBD2 (5 bases). Trimming cost V 4 bases and J 2 bases, with 16 bases left between them. The CDR3 runs to 16 residues. The germline gives CDR1 MDHEN, CDR2 SYDVKM. The CDR3 loop reads CASSSPGKRYTDTQYF. CDR3 DNA sequence: TGTGCCAGCAGTTCCCCCGGAAAGCGGTACACAGATACGCAGTATTTT. Filled out from reference TRBV28 and TRBJ2-3, the complete variable domain reads DVKVTQSSRYLVKRTGEKVFLECVQDMDHENMFWYRQDPGLGLRLIYFSYDVKMKEKGDIPEGYSVSREKKERFSLILESASTNQTSMYLCASSSPGKRYTDTQYFGPGTRLTVL.

This clonotype was counted ten times or more. The J gene is TRBJ2-7, the V gene TRBV12-3 or TRBV12-4; TRBD1 matches 9 bases. V gave up 3 bases and J gave up 5 bases; unmatched junction bases: 8. This CDR3 contains 15 residues. The CDR3 region has the DNA TGTGCCAGCAGTTTCGCGGGGACAGGGAGCCACGAGCAGTACTTC. Its protein is CASSFAGTGSHEQYF.

This clonotype has at least ten counts. V is TRBV20-1 and J is TRBJ1-5; 8 nucleotides line up with TRBD1. After removal of 2 bases from V and 6 bases from J, the junction contained 6 bases not matched to a gene. This CDR3 has 14 residues. CDR1 DFQATT and CDR2 SNEGSKA come from the germline V gene (reference sequence). CDR3 sequence reads: CSARSRDRSQPQHF. DNA for the CDR3: TGCAGTGCTAGATCGCGGGACAGGAGTCAGCCCCAGCATTTT.